This T cell receptor (beta chain) emerged from a study of T cells in Graves' hyperthyroidism and ophthalmopathy. On this clonotype: Its target is unknown.

TCR beta CDR3 regions were amplified from RNA. Using the HTBI primer set, a first-round RT-PCR was run on the TCR CDR3. A single record per CDR3 protein comes from TCRdb applying MiXCR to the multiplex PCR reads. The sample consists of over 350,000 distinct CDR3 sequences, less than 20% of them appearing once. The study's findings and limits: Among clonotypes expanded in thyroid above 0.001, most were also found in blood.

The CDR3 is 15 residues long. With 4 bases clipped from V and 4 bases from J, the junction kept 8 bases outside the gene matches. The germline V gene encodes CDR1 SGHRS and CDR2 YFSETQ. Exclusion criteria comprised uncontrolled infection, other autoimmune disease, pregnancy or lactation. Using around 10 ml of fresh peripheral blood, PBMCs were prepared. The material sequenced was blood. J is TRBJ1-1 and V is TRBV5-1; 9 bases agree with TRBD1. This receptor was obtained from a man younger than 30 with Graves' ophthalmopathy. For the CDR3, the DNA is TGCGCCAGCAGCGTACAGGGGGCGCAGGGCACTGAAGCTTTCTTT. Protein: CASSVQGAQGTEAFF.